These 4 T cell receptor beta chains share one sample of origin, sequenced in a study of T cells in Graves' hyperthyroidism and ophthalmopathy. Regions amplified from RNA transcripts were the TCR beta CDR3 regions. RT-PCR in the first round (using the HTBI primer set) targeted the TCR CDR3. TCRdb re-derived calls from the multiplex PCR reads in MiXCR, one entry per CDR3 protein. The sample yields under 700,000 distinct CDR3 sequences, under 60% seen once. The sample comprised peripheral blood or thyroid tissue (not recorded which). The receptors originated from a woman aged 18-29 years with Graves' hyperthyroidism.

The chain employs TRBV7-9 and TRBJ1-5; D is possibly TRBD1 (5 bases). The CDR3 sequence is 15 residues long. Deletions cut 2 bases from V and 5 bases from J, with 13 bases between. The germline CDR1 and CDR2 sequences are SEHNR and FQNEAQ (reference sequence). CDR3 loop: CASSLSAGYHQPQHF. The CDR3 nucleotides are TGTGCCAGCAGCTTAAGTGCAGGGTATCATCAGCCCCAGCATTTT.

This clonotype was found once. The rearrangement joins TRBV7-6 to TRBJ2-7; D remains unclear. Trimming took off 5 bases at V and 1 base at J, with 18 bases between the two ends. The CDR3 has 16 residues. Germline V lookup: CDR1 SGHVS, CDR2 FNYEAQ. The CDR3 is CASSSEEIPPSYEQYF. In nucleotides, the CDR3 is TGTGCCAGCAGCAGTGAAGAGATTCCTCCTTCCTACGAGCAGTACTTC. Full variable domain (rest looked up from reference TRBV7-6 and TRBJ2-7): GAGVSQSPRYKVTKRGQDVALRCDPISGHVSLYWYRQALGQGPEFLTYFNYEAQQDKSGLPNDRFSAERPEGSISTLTIQRTEQRDSAMYRCASSSEEIPPSYEQYFGPGTRLTVT.

The chain carries TRBV7-9 and TRBJ2-7; the D is unclear. The germline gives CDR1 SEHNR, CDR2 FQNEAQ (reference sequence). CDR3 length: 17 amino acids. The V gene lost 6 bases and the J gene lost 0 bases, with 21 bases spanning the gap. The CDR3 loop is CASSPRSRPILSYEQYF. The CDR3 nucleotides read TGTGCCAGCAGTCCGAGGTCCAGACCCATCCTCTCCTACGAGCAGTACTTC.

This clonotype appeared once. The CDR3 DNA sequence: TGTGCCAGCAGTGAGACAAGGGTGTACGAGCAGTACTTC. This translates into CASSETRVYEQYF. The chain joins TRBV2 to TRBJ2-7; D remains ambiguous. The germline CDR1 and CDR2 sequences are SNHLY and FYNNEI. V lost 3 bases to trimming and J lost 4 bases, with 10 bases between them. This CDR3 is 13 amino acids long. Supplemented by reference TRBV2 and TRBJ2-7, the full variable domain reads EPEVTQTPSHQVTQMGQEVILRCVPISNHLYFYWYRQILGQKVEFLVSFYNNEISEKSEIFDDQFSVERPDGSNFTLKIRSTKLEDSAMYFCASSETRVYEQYFGPGTRLTVT.